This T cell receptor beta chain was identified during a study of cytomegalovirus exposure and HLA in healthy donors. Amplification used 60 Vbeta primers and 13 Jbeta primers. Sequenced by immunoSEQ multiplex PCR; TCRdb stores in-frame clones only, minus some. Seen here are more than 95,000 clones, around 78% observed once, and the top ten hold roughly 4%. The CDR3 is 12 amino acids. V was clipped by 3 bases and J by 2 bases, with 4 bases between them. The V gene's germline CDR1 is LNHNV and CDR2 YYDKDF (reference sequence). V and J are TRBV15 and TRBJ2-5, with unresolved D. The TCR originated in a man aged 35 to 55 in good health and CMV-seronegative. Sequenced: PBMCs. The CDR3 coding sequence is TGTGCCACCAGCAGTTCACAAGAGACCCAGTACTTC. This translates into CATSSSQETQYF.